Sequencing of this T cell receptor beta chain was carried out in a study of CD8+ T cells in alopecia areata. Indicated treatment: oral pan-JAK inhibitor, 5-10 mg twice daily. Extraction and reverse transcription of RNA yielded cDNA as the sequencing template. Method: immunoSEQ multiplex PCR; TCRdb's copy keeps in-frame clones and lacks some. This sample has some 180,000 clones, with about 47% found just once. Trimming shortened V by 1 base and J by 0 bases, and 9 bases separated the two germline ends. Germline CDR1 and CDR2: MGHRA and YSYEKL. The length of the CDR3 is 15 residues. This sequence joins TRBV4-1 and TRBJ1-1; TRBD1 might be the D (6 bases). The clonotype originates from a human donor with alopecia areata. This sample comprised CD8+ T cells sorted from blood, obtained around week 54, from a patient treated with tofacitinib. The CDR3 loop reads CASSQATGLNTEAFF. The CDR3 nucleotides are TGCGCCAGCAGCCAAGCGACAGGATTGAACACTGAAGCTTTCTTT.